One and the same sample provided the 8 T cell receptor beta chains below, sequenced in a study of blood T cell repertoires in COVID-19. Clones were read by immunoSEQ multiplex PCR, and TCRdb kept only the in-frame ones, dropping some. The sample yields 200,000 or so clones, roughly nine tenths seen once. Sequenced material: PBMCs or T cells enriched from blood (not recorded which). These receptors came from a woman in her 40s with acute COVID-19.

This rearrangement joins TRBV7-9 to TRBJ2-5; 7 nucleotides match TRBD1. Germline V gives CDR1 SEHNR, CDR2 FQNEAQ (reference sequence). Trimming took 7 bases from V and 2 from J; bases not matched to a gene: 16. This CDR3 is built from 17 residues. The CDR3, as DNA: TGTGCCAGCACTATTTATCCGATGGACAGGACTCAAGAGACCCAGTACTTC. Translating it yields CASTIYPMDRTQETQYF.

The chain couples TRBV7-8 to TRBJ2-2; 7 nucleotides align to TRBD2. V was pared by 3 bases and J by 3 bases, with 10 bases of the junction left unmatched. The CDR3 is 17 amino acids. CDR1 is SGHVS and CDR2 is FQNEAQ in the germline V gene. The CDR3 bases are TGTGCCAGCAGCTTCAAGGTCGGTCTAGCGGACACCGGGGAGCTGTTTTTT. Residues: CASSFKVGLADTGELFF.

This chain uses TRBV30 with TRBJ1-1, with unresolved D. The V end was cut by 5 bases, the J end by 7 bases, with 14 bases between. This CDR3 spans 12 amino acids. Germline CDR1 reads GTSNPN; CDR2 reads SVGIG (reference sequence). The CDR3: CAWSLSGIEAFF. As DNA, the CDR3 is TGTGCCTGGTCCCTTTCAGGAATTGAAGCTTTCTTT. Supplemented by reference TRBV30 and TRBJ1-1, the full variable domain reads SQTIHQWPATLVQPVGSPLSLECTVEGTSNPNLYWYRQAAGRGLQLLFYSVGIGQISSEVPQNLSASRPQDRQFILSSKKLLLSDSGFYLCAWSLSGIEAFFGQGTRLTVV.

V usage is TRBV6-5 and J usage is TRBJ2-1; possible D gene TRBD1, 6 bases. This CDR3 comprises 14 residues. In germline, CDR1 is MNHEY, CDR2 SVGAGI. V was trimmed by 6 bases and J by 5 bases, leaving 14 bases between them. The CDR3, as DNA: TGTGCCAGCAGGAAACAGGGATTGGACAATGAGCAGTTCTTC. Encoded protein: CASRKQGLDNEQFF.

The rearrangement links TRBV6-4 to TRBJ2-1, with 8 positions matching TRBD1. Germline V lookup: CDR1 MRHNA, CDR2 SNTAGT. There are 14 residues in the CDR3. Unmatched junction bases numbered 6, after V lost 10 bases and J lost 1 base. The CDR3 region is CATARDRSYNEQFF. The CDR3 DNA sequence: TGTGCCACCGCCCGGGACAGGTCCTACAATGAGCAGTTCTTC.

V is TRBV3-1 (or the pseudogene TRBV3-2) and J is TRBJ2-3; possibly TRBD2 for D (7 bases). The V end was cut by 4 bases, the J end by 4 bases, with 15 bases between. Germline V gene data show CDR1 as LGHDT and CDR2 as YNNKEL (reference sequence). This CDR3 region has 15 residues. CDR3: CASSRLAPGADTQYF. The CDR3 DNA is TGTGCCAGCAGCCGACTAGCCCCAGGGGCAGATACGCAGTATTTT.

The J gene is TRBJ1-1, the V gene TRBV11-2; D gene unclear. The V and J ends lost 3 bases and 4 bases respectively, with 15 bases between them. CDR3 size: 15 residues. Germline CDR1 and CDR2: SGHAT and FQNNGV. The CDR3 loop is CASSLHSGPGTEAFF. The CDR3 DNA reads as TGTGCCAGCAGCTTGCATTCCGGCCCGGGCACTGAAGCTTTCTTT.

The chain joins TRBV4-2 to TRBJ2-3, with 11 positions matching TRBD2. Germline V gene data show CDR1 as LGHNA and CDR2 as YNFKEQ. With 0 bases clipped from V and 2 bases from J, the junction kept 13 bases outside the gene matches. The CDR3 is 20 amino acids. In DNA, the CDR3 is TGTGCCAGCAGCCAAGAGGAGGTGGGGACTAGCGGCACTTACACAGATACGCAGTATTTT. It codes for CASSQEEVGTSGTYTDTQYF.